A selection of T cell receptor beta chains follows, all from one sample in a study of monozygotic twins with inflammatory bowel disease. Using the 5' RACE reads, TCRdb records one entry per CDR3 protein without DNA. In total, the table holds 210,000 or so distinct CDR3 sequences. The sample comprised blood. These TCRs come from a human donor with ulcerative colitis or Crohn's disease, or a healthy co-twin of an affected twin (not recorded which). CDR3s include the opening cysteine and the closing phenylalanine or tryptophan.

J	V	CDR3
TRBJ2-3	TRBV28	CASSFAGRSTDTQYF
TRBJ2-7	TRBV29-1	CSVIGQGGYEQYF
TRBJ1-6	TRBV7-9	CASSQASPLHF
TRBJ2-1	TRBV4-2	CAGSQDLGQFF
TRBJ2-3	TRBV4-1	CASSQDPGGRSLTDTQYF
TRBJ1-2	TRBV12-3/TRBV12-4	CATLRRRTGYSYTF
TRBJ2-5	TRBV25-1	CASSEWHGQETQYF
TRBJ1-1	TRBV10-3	CAISDLGQGPNTEAFF
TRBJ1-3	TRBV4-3	CASSQATVSGNTIYF
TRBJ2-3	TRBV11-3	CASSPSGGEDTQYF
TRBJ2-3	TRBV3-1	CASSQVGLAGGGDTQYF
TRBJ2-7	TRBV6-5	CASSYSGAGGPGEQYF
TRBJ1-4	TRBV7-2	CASSFGGNEKLFF
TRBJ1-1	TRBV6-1	CASSQAGQGHTEAFF
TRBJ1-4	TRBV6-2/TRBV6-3	CASSDPPEKLFF
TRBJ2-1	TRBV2	CASSEHSGTYNEQFF
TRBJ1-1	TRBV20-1	CSARVGTGGTEAFF
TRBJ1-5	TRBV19	CASSISLNQPQHF
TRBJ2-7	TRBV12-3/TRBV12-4	CASSLNANSYEQYF
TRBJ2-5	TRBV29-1	CSVRTSGSETQYF
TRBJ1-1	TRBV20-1	CSASMFGMNTEAFF
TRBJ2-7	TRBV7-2	CASSLSTGSYEQYF
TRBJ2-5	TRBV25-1	CASSELRAGAQETQYF
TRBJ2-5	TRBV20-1	CSALRGGGETQYF
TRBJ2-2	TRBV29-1	CSVEGAGGPTGELFF
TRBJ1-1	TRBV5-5	CASRPDGNTEAFF
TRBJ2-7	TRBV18	CASSPEGGIYEQYF
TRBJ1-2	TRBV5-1	CASSLAGDGYTF
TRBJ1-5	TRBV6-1	CASRRFFGDQPQHF
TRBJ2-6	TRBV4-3	CASSQEEGRSAGANVLTF
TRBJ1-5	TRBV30	CAWSGLGADNQPQHF
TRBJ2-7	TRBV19	CASSRTSTGQHSYEQYF
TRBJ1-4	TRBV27	CASSQGQINEKLFF
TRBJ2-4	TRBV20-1	CSASLAEVAKNIQYF
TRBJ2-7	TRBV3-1	CASSQVNRANEQYF
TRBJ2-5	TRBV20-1	CSASKGWGETQYF
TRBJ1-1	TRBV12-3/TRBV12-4	CASSLEQGKGTEAFF
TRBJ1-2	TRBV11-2	CASSLVARGQQDGYTF
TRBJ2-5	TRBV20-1	CSAGGTSGGHQETQYF
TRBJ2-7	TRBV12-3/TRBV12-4	CASSLWGVPYEQYF
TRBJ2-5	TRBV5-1	CASSTQGRETQYF
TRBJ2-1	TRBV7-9	CASSLDHSTKQFF
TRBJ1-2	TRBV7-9	CASSSALGGYTF
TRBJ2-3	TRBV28	CASSTVFEVPLSTDTQYF
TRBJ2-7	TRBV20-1	CSASLGLDGEQYF
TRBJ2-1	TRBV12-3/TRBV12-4	CASNSGAGEQFF
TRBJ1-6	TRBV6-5	CASSYPRQPKFDSPLHF
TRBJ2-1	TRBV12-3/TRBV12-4	CASSFTSLRNNEQFF
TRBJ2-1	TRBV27	CASSQNRDRGRNEQFF
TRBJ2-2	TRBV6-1	CASSRAGGAITGELFF
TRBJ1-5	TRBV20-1	CSASLPTGMSSNQPQHF
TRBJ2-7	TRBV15	CATSPQISYEQYF
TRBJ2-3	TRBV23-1	CASSQFFTGGPDTQYF
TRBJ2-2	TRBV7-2	CASSLGGLAVTGELFF
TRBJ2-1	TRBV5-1	CASSPEGAVSYNEQFF
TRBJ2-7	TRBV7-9	CASSLGTYYEQYF
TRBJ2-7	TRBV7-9	CASTTETRPTYEQYF
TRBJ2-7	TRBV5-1	CASSLEQGAVYEQYF
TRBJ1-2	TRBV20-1	CSARRFLDPSQGAYYGYTF